This TCR beta chain was documented in a study of T cell changes during pregnancy in multiple sclerosis. Generated by immunoSEQ multiplex PCR, the TCRdb table keeps only in-frame clones and is missing some. This table has about 50,000 clones, 91% appearing once. The CDR3 is 14 amino acids. Germline V gene lookup returns CDR1 MNHEY and CDR2 SMNVEV (reference sequence). Trimming left V 6 bases short and J 4 bases short, with 15 bases between. The sequence was collected from a female donor with multiple sclerosis, enrolled in a pregnancy study. Sequencing used CD8+ T cells from peripheral blood mononuclear cells, obtained after pregnancy. V gene TRBV27 combines with J gene TRBJ1-1; a weak D match, TRBD1 (6 bases). CDR3 DNA sequence: TGTGCCAGCAGGGAGGGGAGGGGGGCCACTGAAGCTTTCTTT. It translates to CASREGRGATEAFF.